This TCR beta chain was captured in a study of cytomegalovirus exposure and HLA in healthy donors. Study-wide results and limits: No immune exposure information besides CMV serostatus was available. In vitro assays verified that a few CMV-associated chains recognized CMV antigens specifically. Roughly uniform depth of sequencing across donors was assumed in presence/absence analyses.

Trimming took 2 bases from V and 2 from J, leaving 13 bases between them. From germline, CDR1 is SGHDN and CDR2 FVKESK. The CDR3 sequence is 15 residues long. The study ran its PCR with 60 Vbeta and 13 Jbeta primers. The assay was immunoSEQ multiplex PCR, and TCRdb's table has in-frame clones only and misses some. In the table there are roughly 120,000 clones, over 80% of which are singletons. Turning to this clone: What it binds is unknown.

The chain couples TRBV14 to TRBJ2-7, with D possibly matching TRBD2 (6 bases). Sequenced sample: PBMCs. The clonotype originates from a man aged 45-65 years in good health and CMV-seronegative. DNA for the CDR3: TGTGCCAGCAGCCAAAGGACTACCCTTCCCTACGAGCAGTACTTC. Its translation: CASSQRTTLPYEQYF.